Listed here are 28 T cell receptor beta chains from one sample, sequenced in a study of early T cells in non-severe SARS-CoV-2 infection. TCRdb re-analysed the 5' RACE reads in MiXCR, keeping a single row per CDR3 protein. This repertoire shows some 64,000 distinct CDR3 sequences, roughly 8.2% found once; its top ten account for around an eighth. The source material was whole blood, sampled at baseline. The source of these receptors is an adult who was a healthcare worker with PCR-confirmed SARS-CoV-2 infection or an uninfected control (not recorded which).

V gene TRBV12-3 or TRBV12-4 combines with J gene TRBJ2-7; weak D call: TRBD2 (7 bases). Trimming cost V 1 base and J 0 bases, with 16 bases left between them. CDR3 size: 17 residues. Here the CDR3 reads CASSLERGGTSSYEQYF. The CDR3 nucleotides are TGTGCCAGCAGTTTAGAACGCGGGGGCACCAGCTCCTACGAGCAGTACTTC.

This clonotype was counted between two and nine times. The V gene is TRBV9, the J gene TRBJ2-3, with 9 bases matching TRBD2. The V gene's germline CDR1 is SGDLS and CDR2 YYNGEE. Trimming cost V 2 bases and J 6 bases; bases outside gene matches: 13. The CDR3 extends over 17 amino acids. The CDR3 bases are TGTGCCAGCAGCGTCGACTTCACGGCGGGAGGGTTGGATACGCAGTATTTT. The encoded protein is CASSVDFTAGGLDTQYF. Full variable domain (outside the CDR3, taken from reference TRBV9 and TRBJ2-3): DSGVTQTPKHLITATGQRVTLRCSPRSGDLSVYWYQQSLDQGLQFLIQYYNGEERAKGNILERFSAQQFPDLHSELNLSSLELGDSALYFCASSVDFTAGGLDTQYFGPGTRLTVL.

This clonotype has a handful of counts. This chain uses TRBV6-6 with TRBJ2-7; 7 bases agree with TRBD2. The germline V gene encodes CDR1 MNHNY and CDR2 SVGAGI (reference sequence). V lost 5 bases and J lost 7; bases outside the gene matches: 11. This CDR3 contains 14 residues. CDR3 sequence reads: CASSPQGREKEQYF. CDR3 sequence (DNA): TGTGCCAGCAGTCCCCAAGGGCGGGAGAAGGAGCAGTACTTC.

The chain carries TRBV4-1 and TRBJ2-7; D not resolved. CDR3 size: 16 residues. The V end lost 0 bases, the J end lost 1 base, and 13 bases lay between the germline ends. CDR1 is MGHRA, CDR2 YSYEKL, per germline. Written as DNA, the CDR3 is TGCGCCAGCAGCCAAGATTTGGCAGGTTCTTCCTACGAGCAGTACTTC. Its protein is CASSQDLAGSSYEQYF.

This clonotype was counted a few times. The rearrangement links TRBV7-9 to TRBJ2-3, with TRBD2 matching 8 bases. The J segment lost 4 bases and the V segment lost 4 bases, leaving 10 bases of the junction unmatched. Germline values: CDR1 SEHNR, CDR2 FQNEAQ (reference sequence). This CDR3 comprises 16 residues. In DNA form, the CDR3 reads TGTGCCAGCAGCTCCGTCGGACTAGCAGGCGCAGATACGCAGTATTTT. Residues: CASSSVGLAGADTQYF.

J is TRBJ1-6 and V is TRBV5-4; 7 positions agree with TRBD1. This CDR3 has 15 residues. Per the germline V gene, CDR1 is SGHNT and CDR2 is YYREEE (reference sequence). After removal of 1 base from V and 8 bases from J, the junction contained 6 bases not matched to a gene. CDR3 DNA sequence: TGTGCCAGCAGCTTGAACAGGGGACATTATTCACCCCTCCACTTT. Protein sequence: CASSLNRGHYSPLHF.

This clonotype was found a few times. V and J are TRBV15 and TRBJ2-5, with a tentative D call TRBD1 (5 bases). Trimming left V 0 bases short and J 11 bases short, with 10 bases between. The CDR3 consists of 12 residues. Per germline, CDR1 LNHNV and CDR2 YYDKDF (reference sequence). CDR3 amino acids: CATSRDAGIQYF. The CDR3 nucleotides are TGTGCCACCAGCAGAGATGCAGGGATTCAGTACTTC.

In its sample, this clonotype was seen many times. The V and J genes are TRBV7-9 and TRBJ1-1; D unresolved. The V and J ends lost 3 bases and 0 bases respectively, with 17 bases between them. Germline CDR1 reads SEHNR; CDR2 reads FQNEAQ (reference sequence). The CDR3 has 17 residues. The CDR3 spells CASSFRFSSFMNTEAFF. For the CDR3, the DNA is TGTGCCAGCAGCTTCAGATTCTCCAGCTTCATGAACACTGAAGCTTTCTTT.

The chain joins TRBV27 to TRBJ2-7; 8 bases map to TRBD2. This CDR3 comprises 16 residues. CDR1 is MNHEY, CDR2 SMNVEV, per germline (reference sequence). The ends lost 6 bases at V and 5 bases at J; junction bases unmatched: 15. The CDR3 DNA reads as TGTGCCAGCAGCTCCACCCGTAGCGGGACCGGCCACGAGCAGTACTTC. As protein: CASSSTRSGTGHEQYF.

Only a few counts were recorded for this clonotype. This sequence joins TRBV30 and TRBJ2-7, with 7 bases lining up with TRBD1. The V gene end was trimmed by 1 base and the J gene end by 3 bases; junction bases not matched to a gene: 3. The germline gives CDR1 GTSNPN, CDR2 SVGIG (reference sequence). The CDR3 sequence is 13 residues long. The CDR3 DNA reads as TGTGCCTGGAGTGCACAGGGGAACTACGAGCAGTACTTC. Protein: CAWSAQGNYEQYF. Supplemented by reference TRBV30 and TRBJ2-7, the full variable domain reads SQTIHQWPATLVQPVGSPLSLECTVEGTSNPNLYWYRQAAGRGLQLLFYSVGIGQISSEVPQNLSASRPQDRQFILSSKKLLLSDSGFYLCAWSAQGNYEQYFGPGTRLTVT.

The table lists this clonotype with many counts. The rearrangement joins TRBV2 to TRBJ1-5; D unclear. Germline values: CDR1 SNHLY, CDR2 FYNNEI. The CDR3 totals 15 residues. V gave up 5 bases and J gave up 2 bases, with 13 bases separating them. The CDR3 sequence is CASSLATVGNQPQHF. In nucleotides, the CDR3 is TGTGCCAGCAGTTTGGCGACCGTAGGCAATCAGCCCCAGCATTTT.

In this sample, this clonotype turned up many times. The rearrangement links TRBV7-8 to TRBJ2-5; TRBD1 agrees at 8 bases. The V gene end was trimmed by 5 bases and the J gene end by 1 base; junction bases not matched to a gene: 6. The V gene's germline CDR1 is SGHVS and CDR2 FQNEAQ. The CDR3 runs 15 residues. CDR3 sequence: CASSPGQGGQETQYF. The CDR3 DNA reads TGTGCCAGCAGCCCCGGACAGGGTGGCCAAGAGACCCAGTACTTC.

V and J are TRBV5-1 and TRBJ1-2; D may be TRBD1 (5 bases). The V gene's germline CDR1 is SGHRS and CDR2 YFSETQ. CDR3 size: 15 residues. The V and J ends lost 0 bases and 9 bases respectively, with 18 bases between them. The CDR3 DNA reads TGCGCCAGCAGCTTGGAATTGGGGGACGCCAAGAGCTACACCTTC. It is translated as CASSLELGDAKSYTF.

The sample holds a few counts of this clonotype. The CDR3 protein is CASSLLSGAEAFF. The CDR3 DNA reads as TGTGCCAGCAGCTTACTATCAGGGGCTGAAGCTTTCTTT. This chain links TRBV7-9 with TRBJ1-1, with a weak D call TRBD1 (6 bases). The CDR3 extends over 13 amino acids. Germline V CDR1 and CDR2: SEHNR, FQNEAQ (reference sequence). V was trimmed by 2 bases and J by 6 bases, leaving 10 bases between them.

This clonotype occurred a few times. The chain uses TRBV6-5 and TRBJ2-1; tentatively, D is TRBD1 (5 bases). Looked up from germline, CDR1 is MNHEY and CDR2 is SVGAGI. V dropped 0 bases and J dropped 5 bases, with 8 bases sitting between them. The CDR3 runs to 14 residues. DNA for the CDR3: TGTGCCAGCAGTTACTCGGGGCAGCACAATGAGCAGTTCTTC. Translation gives CASSYSGQHNEQFF.

This clonotype has just one count. The rearrangement uses TRBV5-1 and TRBJ2-7; the match to TRBD2 covers 9 bases. The V and J ends lost 0 bases and 5 bases, in that order; junction bases with no gene match: 3. This CDR3 has 14 amino acids. Germline V lookup: CDR1 SGHRS, CDR2 YFSETQ. The CDR3 DNA is TGCGCCAGCAGCTTGGTAGCGGGAGAGGACGAGCAGTACTTC. It specifies CASSLVAGEDEQYF.

This clonotype was counted between two and nine times. The V and J genes are TRBV29-1 and TRBJ1-1; 7 positions agree with TRBD1. The V segment lost 6 bases and the J segment 1 base; nucleotides outside the gene matches: 5. In germline, CDR1 is SQVTM, CDR2 ANQGSEA. This CDR3 is 13 amino acids long. In DNA, the CDR3 is TGCAGCGTGGCAAGGACAGGGAACACTGAAGCTTTCTTT. Encoded protein: CSVARTGNTEAFF.

The table lists this clonotype with a few counts. The chain uses TRBV7-2 and TRBJ2-2; D is unresolved. Germline CDR1 SGHTA, CDR2 FQGNSA. There are 15 residues in the CDR3. Trimming stripped 1 base from V and 7 bases from J, with 13 bases between. CDR3 nucleotides: TGTGCCAGCAGCTTAGAATCCAGTTATAACGGGGAGCTGTTTTTT. It encodes CASSLESSYNGELFF.

The J gene is TRBJ1-1, the V gene TRBV7-8; possibly TRBD1 for D (6 bases). This CDR3 region has 15 residues. Germline V lookup: CDR1 SGHVS, CDR2 FQNEAQ. Trimming removed 4 bases from V and 3 bases from J, with 15 bases in between. In DNA, the CDR3 is TGTGCCAGCAGCTCGCAGGGGAGGACGGACACTGAAGCTTTCTTT. Translated: CASSSQGRTDTEAFF. Full variable domain (outside the CDR3, taken from reference TRBV7-8 and TRBJ1-1): GAGVSQSPRYKVAKRGQDVALRCDPISGHVSLFWYQQALGQGPEFLTYFQNEAQLDKSGLPSDRFFAERPEGSVSTLKIQRTQQEDSAVYLCASSSQGRTDTEAFFGQGTRLTVV.

This clonotype was observed a few times. Here the CDR3 reads CATSRGSLAGDGETQYF. DNA for the CDR3: TGTGCCACCAGCAGAGGCTCACTAGCGGGGGACGGAGAGACCCAGTACTTC. This chain connects TRBV15 to TRBJ2-5; TRBD2 aligns across 11 bases. Trimming at V came to 1 base and at J to 4 bases, leaving 8 bases not matched to a gene. CDR3 length: 17 residues. Germline CDR1 LNHNV, CDR2 YYDKDF (reference sequence).

This clonotype has just one count. V is TRBV5-1 and J is TRBJ2-3; no firm D call. The V gene lost 0 bases and the J gene lost 4 bases, with 6 bases spanning the gap. The germline gives CDR1 SGHRS, CDR2 YFSETQ. The CDR3 has 13 residues. CDR3 loop: CASSLGQSDTQYF. Here the CDR3 DNA reads TGCGCCAGCAGCTTGGGTCAATCAGATACGCAGTATTTT.

In this sample, this clonotype turned up a few times. The genes are TRBV7-2 and TRBJ2-6; no definite D call. CDR3 length: 14 residues. From germline, CDR1 is SGHTA and CDR2 FQGNSA. V was trimmed by 0 bases and J by 2 bases, leaving 2 bases between them. CDR3 sequence (DNA): TGTGCCAGCAGCTTAGCGGCTGGGGCCAACGTCCTGACTTTC. The encoded protein is CASSLAAGANVLTF.

This clonotype was seen more than once but under ten times. The genes are TRBV12-3 or TRBV12-4 and TRBJ1-5; 8 nucleotides align to TRBD1. This CDR3 is built from 14 residues. Unmatched junction bases numbered 8, after V lost 6 bases and J lost 7 bases. This CDR3 reads CASSPGQGIQPQHF. The CDR3 DNA reads TGTGCCAGCAGCCCCGGACAGGGAATCCAGCCCCAGCATTTT.

This clonotype was seen at least ten times. The CDR3 DNA reads as TGTGCCAGCAGCTTAGAGGCTAATCAGCCCCAGCATTTT. Translation: CASSLEANQPQHF. This rearrangement joins TRBV7-2 to TRBJ1-5; D is undetermined. The ends were cut back, 1 base at V and 4 bases at J, with 5 bases in the middle. The V gene's germline CDR1 is SGHTA and CDR2 FQGNSA. This CDR3 contains 13 residues.

This clonotype was counted many times. V usage is TRBV27 and J usage is TRBJ2-5, with 10 nucleotides matching TRBD1. With 3 bases clipped from V and 1 base from J, the junction kept 5 bases outside the gene matches. Germline CDR1 and CDR2: MNHEY and SMNVEV (reference sequence). This CDR3 has 16 amino acids. CDR3 in DNA: TGTGCCAGCAGTTTGTCCGACAGGGGGCCCCAAGAGACCCAGTACTTC. This encodes CASSLSDRGPQETQYF.

The chain recombines TRBV12-3 or TRBV12-4 with TRBJ2-5, with 11 bases aligning to TRBD2. There are 16 residues in the CDR3. Germline trimming cut 3 bases from V and 7 bases from J; bases unmatched to any gene: 10. The CDR3 protein is CASSFSPTSGSVTQYF. In DNA, the CDR3 is TGTGCCAGCAGTTTTAGCCCCACTAGCGGGAGCGTGACCCAGTACTTC.

In this sample, this clonotype turned up many times. The rearrangement links TRBV12-3 or TRBV12-4 to TRBJ1-2; TRBD1 aligns across 8 bases. V shed 2 bases and J 6 bases; nucleotides not matched to a gene: 5. This CDR3 region has 14 residues. The CDR3 reads CASSLFQGADGYTF. As DNA, the CDR3 is TGTGCCAGCAGTTTATTTCAGGGGGCGGATGGCTACACCTTC.

This clonotype came up many times. The chain recombines TRBV29-1 with TRBJ2-7; 12 nucleotides line up with TRBD2. Per the germline V gene, CDR1 is SQVTM and CDR2 is ANQGSEA. Unmatched junction bases numbered 1, after V lost 4 bases and J lost 0 bases. The CDR3 contains 14 residues. The CDR3 region has the DNA TGCAGCGTTGGGGGACTAGCGGGCTCCTACGAGCAGTACTTC. Translation gives CSVGGLAGSYEQYF.